This paragraph reports one TCR beta chain. The CDR3 spans 16 residues. V was clipped by 0 bases and J by 5 bases, with 20 bases between them. The germline V gene has CDR1 GTSNPN and CDR2 SVGIG (reference sequence). These data belong to a study of control samples from healthy donors and cancer patients. TCRdb's table, derived via immunoSEQ multiplex PCR, lists solely in-frame clones and lacks some. The data show 100,000 to 150,000 clones, with 89% seen just once and 6.5% to 9.5% held by the top ten. This TCR was recovered from a man aged 45 to 65 with head and neck cancer. V is TRBV30 and J is TRBJ2-7; no clear D. Source material: PBMCs. The chain's CDR3 is CAWSVKRRRVENEQYF. The CDR3 nucleotides read TGTGCCTGGAGTGTCAAGAGGAGAAGGGTGGAGAACGAGCAGTACTTC. The full variable domain, rest sourced from reference TRBV30 and TRBJ2-7, is SQTIHQWPATLVQPVGSPLSLECTVEGTSNPNLYWYRQAAGRGLQLLFYSVGIGQISSEVPQNLSASRPQDRQFILSSKKLLLSDSGFYLCAWSVKRRRVENEQYFGPGTRLTVT.